A selection of T cell receptor beta chains follows, all from one sample in a study of molecular identifiers for immune sequencing clone quantification. TCRdb independently ran MiXCR on the PCR reads; one entry per CDR3 protein. The repertoire holds 460,000 or so distinct CDR3 sequences, with about 22% as singletons. Input material: naive CD8+ T cells from blood, with Jurkat cell RNA spiked in. These receptors were obtained from a human donor in good health. Some libraries in this study had Jurkat cell RNA spiked in. CDR3s include the opening cysteine and the closing phenylalanine or tryptophan. The D gene is left open where the match is weak. Only part of the rows carry a size: once, few, many, or a class if the clone is expanded.

>many|TRBV6-5|TRBJ2-3|.
CASSYSMGTSDTQYF
TGTGCCAGCAGTTACTCCATGGGCACATCAGATACGCAGTATTTT
>.|TRBV5-6|TRBJ2-3|.
CASSSQDTDTQYF
TGTGCCAGCAGCTCCCAAGACACAGATACGCAGTATTTT
>few|TRBV4-3|TRBJ2-5|.
CASSQVTNPKETQYF
TGCGCCAGCAGCCAAGTGACAAATCCCAAAGAGACCCAGTACTTC
>few|TRBV7-9|TRBJ1-6|.
CASSPGAALYNSPLHF
TGTGCCAGCAGCCCCGGGGCGGCCCTCTATAATTCACCCCTCCACTTT
>.|TRBV19|TRBJ1-5|TRBD1
CASSSGTGINNQPQHF
TGTGCCAGTAGTTCCGGGACAGGGATTAACAATCAGCCCCAGCATTTT
>few|TRBV21-1|TRBJ2-6|.
CASSKVGGNSGANVLTF
TGTGCCAGCAGCAAAGTGGGCGGGAACTCTGGGGCCAACGTCCTGACTTTC
>few|TRBV9|TRBJ1-1|.
CASSDGPNTEAFF
TGTGCCAGCAGCGACGGACCAAACACTGAAGCTTTCTTT
>few|TRBV20-1|TRBJ1-3|.
CSARESRDFGNTIYF
TGCAGTGCTAGAGAGAGTCGGGATTTTGGAAACACCATATATTTT
>.|TRBV5-1|TRBJ2-1|TRBD2
CASTRASGGYNEQFF
TGCGCCAGCACCCGGGCTAGCGGGGGCTACAATGAGCAGTTCTTC
>many|TRBV5-6|TRBJ2-3|TRBD2
CASSPWTSGRGDTQYF
TGTGCCAGCAGCCCCTGGACTAGCGGGAGAGGAGATACGCAGTATTTT
>.|TRBV3-1|TRBJ2-5|.
CASSQEGPYPQETQYF
TGTGCCAGCAGCCAAGAGGGACCGTACCCCCAAGAGACCCAGTACTTC
>few|TRBV27|TRBJ2-3|TRBD1
CASSIRTGTQDTQYF
TGTGCCAGCAGTATCCGGACAGGGACACAAGATACGCAGTATTTT
>few|TRBV15|TRBJ1-5|.
CATSGDKPSRYSNQPQHF
TGTGCCACCAGCGGGGACAAGCCCTCGAGATATAGCAATCAGCCCCAGCATTTT
>few|TRBV10-3|TRBJ2-2|.
CAISESSGDTGELFF
TGTGCCATCAGTGAGTCGTCGGGGGACACCGGGGAGCTGTTTTTT
>many|TRBV7-9|TRBJ2-7|.
CASSSVLTGTEQYF
TGTGCCAGCAGTTCGGTCCTTACAGGGACCGAGCAGTACTTC
>many|TRBV6-5|TRBJ2-3|TRBD2
CASSPTGLAGGTLDF
TGTGCCAGCAGTCCGACGGGACTAGCGGGAGGTACCTTGGATTTT
>.|TRBV30|TRBJ2-7|.
CAWSHSQGPYEQYF
TGTGCCTGGAGTCACAGCCAGGGTCCCTACGAGCAGTACTTC
>.|TRBV12-3/TRBV12-4|TRBJ2-2|TRBD2
CASSRGAGAGELFF
TGTGCCAGCAGTCGAGGGGCGGGGGCCGGGGAGCTGTTTTTT
>many|TRBV4-1|TRBJ2-1|.
CASSQVGGVYNEQFF
TGCGCCAGCAGCCAAGTAGGGGGGGTCTACAATGAGCAGTTCTTC
>many|TRBV27|TRBJ2-2|.
CASSSGLNLGELFF
TGTGCCAGCAGTTCGGGACTCAACCTCGGGGAGCTGTTTTTT
>.|TRBV5-6|TRBJ1-1|TRBD1
CASSLGQGAGTGAFF
TGTGCCAGCAGCTTGGGACAGGGGGCAGGCACTGGAGCTTTCTTT
>many|TRBV20-1|TRBJ2-7|TRBD2
CSAIAGVNSYEQYF
TGCAGTGCTATAGCGGGGGTCAACTCCTACGAGCAGTACTTC
>many|TRBV5-1|TRBJ1-1|.
CASSFTSGTEAFF
TGCGCCAGCAGCTTCACCAGCGGCACTGAAGCTTTCTTT
>many|TRBV6-5|TRBJ1-1|.
CASSAQGLVTEAFF
TGTGCCAGCAGCGCACAGGGTCTTGTCACTGAAGCTTTCTTT
>.|TRBV11-2|TRBJ1-6|.
CASSFGARSYSPLHF
TGTGCCAGCAGCTTCGGGGCCCGGAGTTATTCACCCCTCCACTTT
>many|TRBV20-1|TRBJ1-1|.
CSAGGSWEAFF
TGCAGTGCTGGTGGGTCGTGGGAAGCTTTCTTT
>.|TRBV27|TRBJ1-3|.
CASSSTSYSGDTIYF
TGTGCCAGCAGTTCCACATCATACTCTGGAGACACCATATATTTT
>many|TRBV6-5|TRBJ2-1|TRBD2
CASSYSKAGGYNEQFF
TGTGCCAGCAGTTACTCGAAAGCGGGAGGTTACAATGAGCAGTTCTTC